The clone carrying this TCR beta chain was seen a few times. Its antigen is still unknown. The sample belongs to a study of T cells after yellow fever vaccination. Across the study: Preparation of the low-cell-number fractions used SMART-Seq v4 Ultra Low Input.

Template-switching 5'RACE yielded the TCR cDNA; a universal primer site and UMIs were added in the process. TCRdb re-called the 5' RACE reads with MiXCR, one entry per CDR3 protein. The table has around 590,000 distinct CDR3 sequences, 12% seen once; the top ten hold 14% to 15%. V dropped 6 bases and J dropped 1 base, with 16 bases sitting between them. CDR1 is MNHEY, CDR2 SVGEGT, per germline. This CDR3 contains 16 residues. Points from the study as a whole: Most primary-vaccination clones reappeared after the booster (approximately 97% CD4, approximately 88% CD8).

The clonotype originates from a man aged 30-40 years who received the YFV17D yellow fever vaccine. This chain joins TRBV6-2 or TRBV6-3 and TRBJ2-4; D is perhaps TRBD1 or TRBD2 (5 bases each). Sequenced here: PBMCs, sampled on the day of the yellow fever booster vaccination. CDR3 sequence (DNA): TGTGCCAGCAGCCCGTTGGGGACCCGTGCCAAAAACATTCAGTACTTC. It encodes CASSPLGTRAKNIQYF.